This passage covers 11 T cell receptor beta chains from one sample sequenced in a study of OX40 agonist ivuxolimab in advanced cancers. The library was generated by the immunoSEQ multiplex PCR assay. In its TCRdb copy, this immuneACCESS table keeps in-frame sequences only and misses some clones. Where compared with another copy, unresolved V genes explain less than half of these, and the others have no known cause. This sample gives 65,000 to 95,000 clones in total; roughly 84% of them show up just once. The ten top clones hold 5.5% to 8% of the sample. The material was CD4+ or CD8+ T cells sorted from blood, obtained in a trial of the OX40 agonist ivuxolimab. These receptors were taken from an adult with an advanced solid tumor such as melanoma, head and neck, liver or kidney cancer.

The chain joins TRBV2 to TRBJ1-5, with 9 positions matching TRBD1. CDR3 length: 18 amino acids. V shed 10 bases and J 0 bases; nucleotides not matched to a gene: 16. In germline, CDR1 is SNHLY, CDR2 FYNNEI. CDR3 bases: TGTGCCACCGACCAAGACAGACAGGGGGGAAATAGCAATCAGCCCCAGCATTTT. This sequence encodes CATDQDRQGGNSNQPQHF. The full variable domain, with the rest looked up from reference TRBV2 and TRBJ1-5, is EPEVTQTPSHQVTQMGQEVILRCVPISNHLYFYWYRQILGQKVEFLVSFYNNEISEKSEIFDDQFSVERPDGSNFTLKIRSTKLEDSAMYFCATDQDRQGGNSNQPQHFGDGTRLSIL.

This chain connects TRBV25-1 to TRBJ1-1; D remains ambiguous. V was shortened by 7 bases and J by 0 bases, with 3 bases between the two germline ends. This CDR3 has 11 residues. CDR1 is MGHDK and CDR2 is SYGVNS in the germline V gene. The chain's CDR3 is CASILNTEAFF. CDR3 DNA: TGTGCCAGCATTTTGAACACTGAAGCTTTCTTT.

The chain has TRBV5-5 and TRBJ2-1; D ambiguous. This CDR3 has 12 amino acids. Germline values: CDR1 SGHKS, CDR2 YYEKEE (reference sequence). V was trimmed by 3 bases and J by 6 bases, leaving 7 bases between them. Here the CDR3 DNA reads TGTGCCAGCAGCTACCTGGGCAATGAGCAGTTCTTC. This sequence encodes CASSYLGNEQFF.

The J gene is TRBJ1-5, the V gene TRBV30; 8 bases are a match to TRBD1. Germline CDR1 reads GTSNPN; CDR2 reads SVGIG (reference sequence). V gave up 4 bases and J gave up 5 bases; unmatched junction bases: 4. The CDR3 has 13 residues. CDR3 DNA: TGTGCCTGGAAGGGACAGGATCATCAGCCCCAGCATTTT. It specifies CAWKGQDHQPQHF. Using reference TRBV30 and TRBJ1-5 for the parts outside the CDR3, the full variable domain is SQTIHQWPATLVQPVGSPLSLECTVEGTSNPNLYWYRQAAGRGLQLLFYSVGIGQISSEVPQNLSASRPQDRQFILSSKKLLLSDSGFYLCAWKGQDHQPQHFGDGTRLSIL.

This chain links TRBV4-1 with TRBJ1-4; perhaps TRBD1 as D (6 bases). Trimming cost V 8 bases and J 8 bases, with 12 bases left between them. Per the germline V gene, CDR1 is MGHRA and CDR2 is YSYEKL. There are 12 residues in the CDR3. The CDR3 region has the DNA TGCGCCAGCCGGGGGGGCTCAGAAAAACTGTTTTTT. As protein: CASRGGSEKLFF.

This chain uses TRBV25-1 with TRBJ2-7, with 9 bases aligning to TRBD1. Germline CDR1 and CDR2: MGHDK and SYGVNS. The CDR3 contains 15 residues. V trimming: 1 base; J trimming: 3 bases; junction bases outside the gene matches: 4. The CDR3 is CASSESNRGRYEQYF. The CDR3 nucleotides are TGTGCCAGCAGTGAATCCAACAGGGGGCGCTACGAGCAGTACTTC.

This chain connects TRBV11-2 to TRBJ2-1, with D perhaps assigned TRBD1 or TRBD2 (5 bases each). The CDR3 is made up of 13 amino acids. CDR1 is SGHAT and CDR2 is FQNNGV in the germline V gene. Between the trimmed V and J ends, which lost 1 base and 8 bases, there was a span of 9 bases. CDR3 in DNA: TGTGCCAGCAGCTTAGTGAGGGGCGATGAGCAGTTCTTC. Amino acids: CASSLVRGDEQFF.

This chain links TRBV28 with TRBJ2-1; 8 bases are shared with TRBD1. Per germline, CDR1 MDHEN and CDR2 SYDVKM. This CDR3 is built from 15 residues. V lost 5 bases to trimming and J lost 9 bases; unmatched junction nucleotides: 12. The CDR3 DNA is TGTGCCAGCAGTCTCCGGAGACAGGGGACGGGTGAGCAGTTCTTC. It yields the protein CASSLRRQGTGEQFF.

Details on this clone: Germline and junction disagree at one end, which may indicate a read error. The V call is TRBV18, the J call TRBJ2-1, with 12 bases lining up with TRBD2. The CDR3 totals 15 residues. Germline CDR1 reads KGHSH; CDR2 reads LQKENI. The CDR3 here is CASSSPSGREDEQFF. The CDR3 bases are TGTGCCAGCTCATCACCTAGCGGGAGGGAGGATGAGCAGTTCTTC.

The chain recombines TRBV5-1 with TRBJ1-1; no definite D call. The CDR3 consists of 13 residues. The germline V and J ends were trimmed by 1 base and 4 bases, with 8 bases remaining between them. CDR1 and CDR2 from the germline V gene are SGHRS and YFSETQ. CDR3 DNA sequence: TGCGCCAGCAGCTTGACAGAGGGCACTGAAGCTTTCTTT. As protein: CASSLTEGTEAFF.

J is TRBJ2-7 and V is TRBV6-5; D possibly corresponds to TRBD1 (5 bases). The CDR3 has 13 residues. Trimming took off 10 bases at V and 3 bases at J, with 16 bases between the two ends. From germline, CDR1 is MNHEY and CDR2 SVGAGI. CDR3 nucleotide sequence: TGTGCCACCGGACAACCCCCCTACTACGAGCAGTACTTC. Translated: CATGQPPYYEQYF.